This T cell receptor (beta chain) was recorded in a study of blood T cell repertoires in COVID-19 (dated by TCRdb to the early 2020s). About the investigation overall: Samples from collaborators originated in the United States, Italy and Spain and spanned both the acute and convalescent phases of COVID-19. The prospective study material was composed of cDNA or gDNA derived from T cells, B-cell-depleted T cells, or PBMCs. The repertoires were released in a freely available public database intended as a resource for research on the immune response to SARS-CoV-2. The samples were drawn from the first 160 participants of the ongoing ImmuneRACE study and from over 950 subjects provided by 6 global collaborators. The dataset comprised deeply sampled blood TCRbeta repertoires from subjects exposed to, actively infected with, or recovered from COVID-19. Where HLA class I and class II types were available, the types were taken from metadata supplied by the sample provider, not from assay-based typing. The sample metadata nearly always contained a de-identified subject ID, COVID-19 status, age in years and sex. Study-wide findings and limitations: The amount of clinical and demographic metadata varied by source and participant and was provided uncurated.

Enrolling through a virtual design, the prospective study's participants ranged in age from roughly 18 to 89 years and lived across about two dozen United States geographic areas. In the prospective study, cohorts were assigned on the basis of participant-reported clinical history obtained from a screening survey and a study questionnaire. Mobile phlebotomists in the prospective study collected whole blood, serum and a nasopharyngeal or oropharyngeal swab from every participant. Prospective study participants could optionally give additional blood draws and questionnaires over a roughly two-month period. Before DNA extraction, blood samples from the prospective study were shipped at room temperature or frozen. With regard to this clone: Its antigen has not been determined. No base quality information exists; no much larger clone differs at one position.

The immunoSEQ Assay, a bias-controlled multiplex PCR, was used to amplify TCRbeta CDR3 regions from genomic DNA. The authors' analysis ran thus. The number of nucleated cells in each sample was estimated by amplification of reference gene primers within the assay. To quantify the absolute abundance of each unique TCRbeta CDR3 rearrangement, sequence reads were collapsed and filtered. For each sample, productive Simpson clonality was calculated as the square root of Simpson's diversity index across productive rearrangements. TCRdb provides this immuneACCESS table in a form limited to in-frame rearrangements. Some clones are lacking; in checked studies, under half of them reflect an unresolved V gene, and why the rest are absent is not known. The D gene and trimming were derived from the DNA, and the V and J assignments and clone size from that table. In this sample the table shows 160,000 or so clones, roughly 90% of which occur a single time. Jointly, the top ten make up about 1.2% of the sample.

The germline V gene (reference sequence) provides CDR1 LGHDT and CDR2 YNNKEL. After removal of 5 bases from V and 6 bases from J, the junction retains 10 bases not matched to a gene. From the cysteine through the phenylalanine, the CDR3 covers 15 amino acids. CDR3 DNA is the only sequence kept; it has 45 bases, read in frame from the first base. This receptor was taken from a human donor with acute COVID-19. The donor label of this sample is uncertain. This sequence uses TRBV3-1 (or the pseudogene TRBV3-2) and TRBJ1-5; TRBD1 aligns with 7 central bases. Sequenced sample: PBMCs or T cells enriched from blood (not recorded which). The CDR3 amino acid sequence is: CASSSRTGLGQPQHF. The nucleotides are TGTGCCAGCAGCTCAAGGACAGGACTGGGTCAGCCCCAGCATTTT.